Below, one T cell receptor (beta chain) is given with its context. There are a few counts of this clonotype. The antigen this receptor binds is unknown. Base qualities were left out, and no much larger clone turns up one base away. This sample was included in a study of T-cell reconstitution after alpha-beta-depleted transplantation in children listed by TCRdb under 2016. About the investigation overall: Using TCR repertoire profiling, the study followed T-cell immune reconstitution in a quantitative way in children after TCRalphabeta/CD19-depleted allogeneic hematopoietic cell transplantation.

Library creation used PCR. The sample was run on an Illumina HiSeq 2500. TCR library preparation used molecular barcoding, with unique molecular identifiers applied to normalize quantification of the TCRbeta repertoire. In-frame beta chains were kept once TCRdb had trimmed the public reads at Q25 with fastp and called clones with MiXCR. Rows are unified per CDR3 protein, each entry keeping the most common DNA and genes. The sample includes around 380,000 distinct CDR3 sequences, with roughly 10% observed a single time. About 5% of the sample lies in the top ten. V drops 3 bases and J drops 6 bases, leaving 18 bases in between. CDR1 and CDR2, per the germline V gene (reference sequence), are DFQATT and SNEGSKA. Measured from the cysteine to the phenylalanine, the CDR3 is 14 residues long. The sequence is cut down to CDR3 DNA, 42 bases in frame from base 1.

The input for sequencing was PBMCs from the stem cell graft donor, taken from the stem cell graft. This chain joins TRBV20-1 to TRBJ2-7; TRBD2 is possibly the D segment (6 matching bases). This sequence originates from a human donor who donated a stem cell graft to a child with acute myeloid leukemia. The nucleotide sequence is given as TGCAGTGCTAGTAAGGGTGCTAGCGACCTCGAGCAGTACTTC. It encodes CSASKGASDLEQYF.